The T cell receptor (beta chain) described here comes from a study of CD8+ T cells in alopecia areata. Study-wide points: In blood and scalp, many expanded lesional clones persisted during tofacitinib.

Isolated RNA was reverse transcribed into cDNA used as the sequencing template. The method was immunoSEQ multiplex PCR; TCRdb's version includes in-frame clones alone and lacks a portion of them. The data contain 150,000 to 200,000 clones, approximately 50% of them singletons. This clone has just a few counts. Its matching antigen is unknown. Treatment reported: oral pan-JAK inhibitor, 5-10 mg twice daily. Germline V gene data show CDR1 as SGHRS and CDR2 as YFSETQ. The CDR3 totals 15 residues. V was clipped by 1 base and J by 6 bases, with 15 bases between them. The receptor's source is a human donor with alopecia areata. This material consisted of CD8+ T cells sorted from blood, taken at approximately week 51, from a patient treated with tofacitinib. This chain connects TRBV5-1 to TRBJ2-3; D tentatively fits TRBD1 or TRBD2 (5 bases each). The CDR3 reads CASSLRGLATDTQYF. The CDR3 DNA sequence: TGCGCCAGCAGCTTGCGGGGCCTCGCCACGGATACGCAGTATTTT.